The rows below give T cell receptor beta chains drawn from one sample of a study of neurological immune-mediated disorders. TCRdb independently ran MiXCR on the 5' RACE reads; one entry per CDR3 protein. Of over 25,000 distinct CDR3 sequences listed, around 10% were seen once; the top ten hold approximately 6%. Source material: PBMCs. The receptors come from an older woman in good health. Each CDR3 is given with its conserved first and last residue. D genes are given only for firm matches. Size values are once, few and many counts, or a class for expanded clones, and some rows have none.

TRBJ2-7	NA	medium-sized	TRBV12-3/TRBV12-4	CASSYRHAYEQYF	TGTGCCAGCAGTTACAGGCATGCCTACGAGCAGTACTTC
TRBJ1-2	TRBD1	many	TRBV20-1	CSARDPWTGGGYTF	TGCAGTGCTAGAGATCCGTGGACAGGGGGCGGCTACACCTTC
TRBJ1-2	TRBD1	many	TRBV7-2	CASSTGTGRLGGYTF	TGTGCCAGCAGCACCGGGACAGGACGTTTGGGGGGCTACACCTTC
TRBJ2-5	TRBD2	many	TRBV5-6	CASSPGTSGRETQYF	TGTGCCAGCAGCCCTGGGACTAGCGGGCGAGAGACCCAGTACTTC
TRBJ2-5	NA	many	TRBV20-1	CSARDPRGLGETQYF	TGCAGTGCTAGAGACCCCCGTGGGCTGGGAGAGACCCAGTACTTC
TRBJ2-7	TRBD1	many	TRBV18	CASSPRTGTGIYEQYF	TGTGCCAGCTCACCACGTACCGGGACAGGGATCTACGAGCAGTACTTC
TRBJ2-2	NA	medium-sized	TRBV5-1	CASSATGRELFF	TGCGCCAGCAGCGCAACAGGGCGGGAGCTGTTTTTT
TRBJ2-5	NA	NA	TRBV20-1	CSAMSILQETQYF	TGTAGTGCTATGTCTATCCTCCAAGAGACCCAGTACTTC
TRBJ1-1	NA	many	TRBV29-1	CSVGEGVWTEAFF	TGCAGCGTTGGGGAGGGGGTTTGGACTGAAGCTTTCTTT
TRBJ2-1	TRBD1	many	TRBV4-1	CASRDRAYNEQFF	TGCGCCAGCCGGGACAGGGCATACAATGAGCAGTTCTTC
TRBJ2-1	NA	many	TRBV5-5	CASSLMHNEQFF	TGTGCCAGCAGCTTGATGCACAATGAGCAGTTCTTC
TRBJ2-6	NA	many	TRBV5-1	CASSLYGVTGSGANVLTF	TGCGCCAGCAGCTTGTATGGGGTGACTGGCTCTGGGGCCAACGTCCTGACTTTC
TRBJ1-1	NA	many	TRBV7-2	CASRYRVMNTEAFF	TGTGCCAGCAGATACAGGGTGATGAACACTGAAGCTTTCTTT
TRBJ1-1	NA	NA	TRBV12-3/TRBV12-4	CASSPGWAEAFF	TGTGCCAGCAGCCCAGGGTGGGCTGAAGCTTTCTTT
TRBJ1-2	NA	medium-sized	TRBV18	CASSSAGIREGYGYTF	TGTGCCAGCTCATCGGCGGGTATCAGGGAAGGATATGGCTACACCTTC
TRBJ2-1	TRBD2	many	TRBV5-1	CASSLGAGGPMNEQFF	TGCGCCAGCAGCTTAGGAGCGGGGGGTCCGATGAATGAGCAGTTCTTC
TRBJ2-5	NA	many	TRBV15	CATSAGNLETQYF	TGTGCCACCTCCGCGGGGAATTTGGAGACCCAGTACTTC